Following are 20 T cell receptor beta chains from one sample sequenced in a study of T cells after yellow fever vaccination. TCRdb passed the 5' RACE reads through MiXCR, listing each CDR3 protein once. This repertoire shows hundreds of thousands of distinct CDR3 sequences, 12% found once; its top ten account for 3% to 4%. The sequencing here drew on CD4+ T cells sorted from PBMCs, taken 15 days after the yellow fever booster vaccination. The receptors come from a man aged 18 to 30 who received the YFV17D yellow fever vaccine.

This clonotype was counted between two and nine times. The CDR3 loop reads CASSHQEGAWEQFF. The CDR3 DNA reads as TGCGCCAGCAGCCATCAGGAGGGGGCGTGGGAGCAGTTCTTC. This rearrangement joins TRBV4-3 to TRBJ2-1; D is perhaps TRBD1 (7 bases). The CDR3 extends over 14 amino acids. Trimming pared 3 bases from V and 10 bases from J, leaving 16 bases between. Per the germline V gene, CDR1 is LGHNA and CDR2 is YSLEER.

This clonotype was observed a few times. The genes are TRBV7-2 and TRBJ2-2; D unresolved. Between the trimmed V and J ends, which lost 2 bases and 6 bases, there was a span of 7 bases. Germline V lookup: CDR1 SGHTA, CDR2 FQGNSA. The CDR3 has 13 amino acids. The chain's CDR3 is CASSLRVSGELFF. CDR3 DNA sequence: TGTGCCAGCAGCTTAAGGGTTTCCGGGGAGCTGTTTTTT.

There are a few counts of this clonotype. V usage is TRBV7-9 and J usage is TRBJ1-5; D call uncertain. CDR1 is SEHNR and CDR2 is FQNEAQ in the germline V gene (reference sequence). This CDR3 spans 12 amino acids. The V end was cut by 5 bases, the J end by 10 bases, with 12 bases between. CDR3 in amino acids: CASSQDGLPQHF. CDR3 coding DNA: TGTGCCAGCAGCCAGGACGGCCTTCCCCAGCATTTT.

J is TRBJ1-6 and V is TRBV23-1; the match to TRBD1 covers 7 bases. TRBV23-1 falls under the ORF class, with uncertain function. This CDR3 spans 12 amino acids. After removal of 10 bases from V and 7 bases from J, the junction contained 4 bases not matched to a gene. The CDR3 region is CATGTDNSPLHF. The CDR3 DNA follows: TGCGCCACCGGGACAGACAATTCACCCCTCCACTTT.

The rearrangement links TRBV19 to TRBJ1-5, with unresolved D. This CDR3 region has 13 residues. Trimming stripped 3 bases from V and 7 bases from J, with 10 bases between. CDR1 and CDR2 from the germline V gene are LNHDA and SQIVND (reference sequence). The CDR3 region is CASSIEVFQPQHF. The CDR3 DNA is TGTGCCAGTAGTATCGAGGTTTTCCAGCCCCAGCATTTT.

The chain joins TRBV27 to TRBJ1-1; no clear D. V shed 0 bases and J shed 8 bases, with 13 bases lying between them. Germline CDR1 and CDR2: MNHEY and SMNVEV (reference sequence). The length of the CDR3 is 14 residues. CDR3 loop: CASSLSVRPGEAFF. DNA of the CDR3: TGTGCCAGCAGTTTATCCGTACGACCTGGAGAAGCTTTCTTT.

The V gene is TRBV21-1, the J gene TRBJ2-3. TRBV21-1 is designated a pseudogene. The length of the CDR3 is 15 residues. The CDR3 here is CASSNRSGYTDTQYF. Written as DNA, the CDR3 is TGTGCCAGCAGCAATAGGTCGGGGTACACAGATACGCAGTATTTT.

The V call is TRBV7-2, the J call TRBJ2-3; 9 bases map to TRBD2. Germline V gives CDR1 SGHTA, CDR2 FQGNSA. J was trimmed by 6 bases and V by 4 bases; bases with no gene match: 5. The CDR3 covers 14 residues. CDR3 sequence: CASSSGLASDTQYF. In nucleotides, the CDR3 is TGTGCCAGCAGCTCCGGACTAGCGTCGGATACGCAGTATTTT.

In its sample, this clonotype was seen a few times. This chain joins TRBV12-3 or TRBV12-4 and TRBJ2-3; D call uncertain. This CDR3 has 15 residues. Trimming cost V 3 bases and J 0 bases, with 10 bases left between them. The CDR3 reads CASSFSPSSTDTQYF. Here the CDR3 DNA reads TGTGCCAGCAGTTTTAGCCCGAGTAGCACAGATACGCAGTATTTT.

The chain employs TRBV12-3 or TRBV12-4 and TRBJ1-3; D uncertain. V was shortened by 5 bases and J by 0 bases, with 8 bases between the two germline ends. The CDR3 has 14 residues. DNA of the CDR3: TGTGCCAGCAGTCCCGATAACTCTGGAAACACCATATATTTT. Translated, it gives CASSPDNSGNTIYF.

CDR3 protein: CSARARGEYNEQFF. In nucleotides, the CDR3 is TGCAGTGCTAGGGCCCGGGGGGAGTACAATGAGCAGTTCTTC. V is TRBV20-1 and J is TRBJ2-1, with 7 positions matching TRBD2. The junction had 6 bases not matched to a gene; V was cut back by 3 bases and J by 4 bases. CDR1 is DFQATT, CDR2 SNEGSKA, per germline (reference sequence). The CDR3 is 14 amino acids.

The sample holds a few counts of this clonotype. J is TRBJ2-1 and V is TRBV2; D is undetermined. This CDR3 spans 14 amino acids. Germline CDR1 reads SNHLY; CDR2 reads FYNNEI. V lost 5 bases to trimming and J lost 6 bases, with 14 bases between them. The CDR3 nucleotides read TGTGCCAGCAGTTCCTATAACTGGGGCAATGAGCAGTTCTTC. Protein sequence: CASSSYNWGNEQFF.

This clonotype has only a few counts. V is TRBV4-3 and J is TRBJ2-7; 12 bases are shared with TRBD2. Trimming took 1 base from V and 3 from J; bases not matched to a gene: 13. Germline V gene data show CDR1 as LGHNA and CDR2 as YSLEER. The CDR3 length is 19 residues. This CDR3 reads CASSQVRQVLAGGYYEQYF. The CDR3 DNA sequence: TGCGCCAGCAGCCAAGTCCGGCAGGTCCTAGCGGGGGGGTACTACGAGCAGTACTTC.

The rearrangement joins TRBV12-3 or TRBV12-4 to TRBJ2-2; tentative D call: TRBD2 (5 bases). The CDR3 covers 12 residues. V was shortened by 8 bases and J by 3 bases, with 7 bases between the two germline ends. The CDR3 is CASARDTGELFF. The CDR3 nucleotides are TGTGCCAGCGCGCGGGACACCGGGGAGCTGTTTTTT.

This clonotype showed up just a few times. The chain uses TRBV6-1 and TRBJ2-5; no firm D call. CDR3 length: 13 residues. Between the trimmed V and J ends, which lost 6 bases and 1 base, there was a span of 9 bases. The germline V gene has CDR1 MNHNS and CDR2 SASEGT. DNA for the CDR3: TGTGCCAGCAGCCCGGTGCTCCAAGAGACCCAGTACTTC. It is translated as CASSPVLQETQYF.

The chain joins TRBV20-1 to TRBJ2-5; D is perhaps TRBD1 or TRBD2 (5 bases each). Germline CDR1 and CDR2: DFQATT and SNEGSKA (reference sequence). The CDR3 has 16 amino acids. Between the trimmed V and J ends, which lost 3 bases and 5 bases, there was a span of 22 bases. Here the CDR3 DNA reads TGCAGTGCTAGTCGATTGGGGGTCACGTTCGGTGAGACCCAGTACTTC. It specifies CSASRLGVTFGETQYF.

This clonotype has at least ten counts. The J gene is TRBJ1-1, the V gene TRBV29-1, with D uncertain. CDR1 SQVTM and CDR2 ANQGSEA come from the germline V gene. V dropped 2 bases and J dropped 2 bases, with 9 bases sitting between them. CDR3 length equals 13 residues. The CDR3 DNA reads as TGCAGCGTTGAACGGACCTACAACACTGAAGCTTTCTTT. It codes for CSVERTYNTEAFF.

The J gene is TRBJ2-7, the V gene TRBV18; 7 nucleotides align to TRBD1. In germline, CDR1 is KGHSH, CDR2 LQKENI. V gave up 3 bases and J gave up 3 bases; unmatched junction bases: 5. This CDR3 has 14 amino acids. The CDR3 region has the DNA TGTGCCAGCTCACCCAGACAGGGAGTCTACGAGCAGTACGTC. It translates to CASSPRQGVYEQYV.

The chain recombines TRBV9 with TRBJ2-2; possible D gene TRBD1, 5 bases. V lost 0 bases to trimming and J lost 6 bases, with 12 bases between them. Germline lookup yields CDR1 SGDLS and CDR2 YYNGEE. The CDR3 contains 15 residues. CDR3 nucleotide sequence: TGTGCCAGCAGCGTAGCTTCTAGGGGCTCCGGGGAGCTGTTTTTT. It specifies CASSVASRGSGELFF.

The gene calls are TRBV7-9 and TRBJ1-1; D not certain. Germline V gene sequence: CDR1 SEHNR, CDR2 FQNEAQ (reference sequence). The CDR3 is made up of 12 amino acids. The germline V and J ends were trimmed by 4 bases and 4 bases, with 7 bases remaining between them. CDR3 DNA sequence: TGTGCCAGCAGCTGGGCGGCCACTGAAGCTTTCTTT. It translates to CASSWAATEAFF.